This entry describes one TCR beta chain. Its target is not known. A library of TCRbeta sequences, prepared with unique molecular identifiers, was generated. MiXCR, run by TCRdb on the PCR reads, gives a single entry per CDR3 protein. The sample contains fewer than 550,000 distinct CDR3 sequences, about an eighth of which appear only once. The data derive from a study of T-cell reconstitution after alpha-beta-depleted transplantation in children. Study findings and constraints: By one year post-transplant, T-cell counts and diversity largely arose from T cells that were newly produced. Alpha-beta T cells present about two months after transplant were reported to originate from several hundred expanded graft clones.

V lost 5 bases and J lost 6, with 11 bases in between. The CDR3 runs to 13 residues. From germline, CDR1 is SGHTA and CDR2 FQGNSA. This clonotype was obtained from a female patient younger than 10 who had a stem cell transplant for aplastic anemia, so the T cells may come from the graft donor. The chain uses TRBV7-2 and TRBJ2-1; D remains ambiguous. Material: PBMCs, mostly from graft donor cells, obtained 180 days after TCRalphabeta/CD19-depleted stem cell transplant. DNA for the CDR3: TGTGCCAGCAGCCCAATCATTGGCAATGAGCAGTTCTTC. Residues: CASSPIIGNEQFF.